One and the same sample provided the 17 T cell receptor beta chains below, sequenced in a study of shared clonotypes between healthy human individuals. The data were produced by immunoSEQ multiplex PCR, yet TCRdb's version contains in-frame clones alone and is incomplete. The table has some 630,000 clones, about two thirds seen once; the top ten hold approximately 2%. Material for sequencing was memory CD4+ T cells sorted from blood. Subset reported: CD45RA-negative fraction. All receptors come from a woman in her twenties or thirties in good health.

The genes are TRBV6-5 and TRBJ2-7, with a possible D match to TRBD1 (5 bases). The V and J ends lost 7 bases and 5 bases respectively, with 18 bases between them. CDR1 is MNHEY, CDR2 SVGAGI, per germline. The CDR3 has 14 residues. In DNA form, the CDR3 reads TGTGCCAGCAAGAAAGGGTCTGGGGCCAACGAGCAGTACTTC. Translation: CASKKGSGANEQYF.

The chain has TRBV4-1 and TRBJ2-2, with 14 bases aligning to TRBD2. Germline V gives CDR1 MGHRA, CDR2 YSYEKL. V shed 0 bases and J 8 bases; nucleotides not matched to a gene: 8. The CDR3 runs to 18 residues. This chain's CDR3 is CASSQDVNRLAGGGELFF. In DNA form, the CDR3 reads TGCGCCAGCAGCCAAGATGTAAATCGACTAGCGGGAGGGGGGGAGCTGTTTTTT.

V is TRBV5-1 and J is TRBJ2-1; 7 bases map to TRBD1. The CDR3 covers 13 residues. V was clipped by 7 bases and J by 9 bases; unmatched bases: 10. Germline V gene sequence: CDR1 SGHRS, CDR2 YFSETQ. In DNA, the CDR3 is TGCGCCAGCGGCCGACAGGGAAGTACTGAGCAGTTCTTC. Protein product: CASGRQGSTEQFF.

This chain joins TRBV28 and TRBJ1-1; 7 bases are a match to TRBD1. Germline V gene lookup returns CDR1 MDHEN and CDR2 SYDVKM. CDR3 size: 14 residues. V shed 4 bases and J 0 bases; nucleotides not matched to a gene: 2. CDR3 in DNA: TGTGCCAGCAGTTCGGGACAGCTGAACACTGAAGCTTTCTTT. It translates to CASSSGQLNTEAFF.

The V call is TRBV27, the J call TRBJ1-4; D ambiguous. From germline, CDR1 is MNHEY and CDR2 SMNVEV (reference sequence). The CDR3 spans 15 residues. Trimming shortened V by 3 bases and J by 3 bases, and 11 bases separated the two germline ends. CDR3 bases: TGTGCCAGCAGTTTGGAGACCGTTCCTAATGAAAAACTGTTTTTT. Its protein is CASSLETVPNEKLFF.

Note on this clone: A much larger clone is a single base away; this may be a read error. Other DNA sequences in the sample encode the same CDR3. This rearrangement joins TRBV7-9 to TRBJ2-5; D assignment may be TRBD1 or TRBD2 (5 bases each). The length of the CDR3 is 15 residues. Germline CDR1 SEHNR, CDR2 FQNEAQ (reference sequence). Trimming removed 0 bases from V and 1 base from J, with 9 bases in between. This CDR3 is CASSLALGTQETQYF. CDR3 coding DNA: TGTGCCAGCAGCTTAGCGCTCGGGACCCAAGAGACCCAGTACTTC.

The rearrangement links TRBV7-9 to TRBJ2-7; a weak D match, TRBD2 (5 bases). Germline CDR1 is SEHNR and CDR2 is FQNEAQ (reference sequence). The CDR3 is made up of 14 amino acids. V dropped 5 bases and J dropped 5 bases, with 16 bases sitting between them. CDR3 region: CASSPVPGYDEQYF. In nucleotides, the CDR3 is TGTGCCAGCAGCCCAGTGCCGGGGTATGACGAGCAGTACTTC.

The rearrangement links TRBV14 to TRBJ2-3; a possible D gene is TRBD2 (5 bases). V lost 1 base to trimming and J lost 2 bases, with 7 bases between them. Germline V gene data show CDR1 as SGHDN and CDR2 as FVKESK. The CDR3 sequence is 14 residues long. Written as DNA, the CDR3 is TGTGCCAGCAGCCAAGTCCGGGACACAGATACGCAGTATTTT. This codes for CASSQVRDTDTQYF.

This sequence joins TRBV5-4 and TRBJ2-7; TRBD2 matches at 10 bases. Trimming removed 4 bases from V and 0 bases from J; junction bases left unmatched: 7. Germline CDR1 is SGHNT and CDR2 is YYREEE (reference sequence). The CDR3 runs 16 residues. The CDR3 bases are TGTGCCAGCAGCGAGCAGACTAGCGGGTACTCCTACGAGCAGTACTTC. Translating gives CASSEQTSGYSYEQYF.

This clone has a handful of counts. V gene TRBV5-4 combines with J gene TRBJ2-3; D gene uncertain. Per the germline V gene, CDR1 is SGHNT and CDR2 is YYREEE (reference sequence). The CDR3 loop spans 11 amino acids. Trimming removed 7 bases from V and 4 bases from J, with 7 bases in between. CDR3 nucleotide sequence: TGTGCCAGCGGCGTGGCAGATACGCAGTATTTT. It encodes CASGVADTQYF.

The chain recombines TRBV7-9 with TRBJ2-7; the match to TRBD1 covers 9 bases. The V segment lost 5 bases and the J segment 7 bases; nucleotides outside the gene matches: 9. The CDR3 has 14 residues. The germline V gene encodes CDR1 SEHNR and CDR2 FQNEAQ (reference sequence). The CDR3 loop reads CASSPGGTGWEQYF. Here the CDR3 DNA reads TGTGCCAGCAGCCCAGGTGGGACAGGGTGGGAGCAGTACTTC. The variable domain in full, completed from reference TRBV7-9 and TRBJ2-7, reads DTGVSQNPRHKITKRGQNVTFRCDPISEHNRLYWYRQTLGQGPEFLTYFQNEAQLEKSRLLSDRFSAERPKGSFSTLEIQRTEQGDSAMYLCASSPGGTGWEQYFGPGTRLTVT.

This chain joins TRBV28 and TRBJ2-1; D remains unclear. The CDR3 loop spans 15 amino acids. CDR1 is MDHEN, CDR2 SYDVKM, per germline. Trimming cost V 7 bases and J 4 bases, with 17 bases left between them. This chain's CDR3 is CASILSESFYNEQFF. The DNA for the CDR3 is TGTGCCAGCATCCTATCGGAGTCCTTTTACAATGAGCAGTTCTTC.

This chain connects TRBV7-9 to TRBJ2-1; the D is unclear. This CDR3 has 10 residues. Between the trimmed V and J ends, which lost 4 bases and 16 bases, there was a span of 11 bases. Germline V gene sequence: CDR1 SEHNR, CDR2 FQNEAQ (reference sequence). The CDR3 region has the DNA TGTGCCAGCAGCTCCCTTCTTGTTTTCTTC. Encoded protein: CASSSLLVFF.

This clone was observed at least ten times. V and J are TRBV14 and TRBJ1-1; the D is unclear. V gave up 4 bases and J gave up 1 base, with 13 bases separating them. The CDR3 loop spans 15 amino acids. The germline V gene encodes CDR1 SGHDN and CDR2 FVKESK. The CDR3 DNA is TGTGCCAGCAGCCTCCAAGGGCCGCCGAACACTGAAGCTTTCTTT. It encodes CASSLQGPPNTEAFF.

The rearrangement joins TRBV5-1 to TRBJ2-2; 7 nucleotides match TRBD2. Germline V CDR1 and CDR2: SGHRS, YFSETQ. V lost 0 bases to trimming and J lost 4 bases; unmatched junction nucleotides: 6. CDR3 length: 16 amino acids. In DNA, the CDR3 is TGCGCCAGCAGCTTGGCTGCGGGAGAGCTCACCGGGGAGCTGTTTTTT. Protein product: CASSLAAGELTGELFF.

The chain couples TRBV6-5 to TRBJ2-1; no definite D call. Per the germline V gene, CDR1 is MNHEY and CDR2 is SVGAGI. Trimming cost V 0 bases and J 8 bases, with 8 bases left between them. This CDR3 has 13 residues. The CDR3 bases are TGTGCCAGCAGTTACTCCCTAGGCGATGAGCAGTTCTTC. This translates into CASSYSLGDEQFF.

The chain carries TRBV28 and TRBJ1-5; 9 bases are shared with TRBD1. V gave up 4 bases and J gave up 1 base; unmatched junction bases: 5. The germline CDR1 and CDR2 sequences are MDHEN and SYDVKM. The CDR3 has 16 residues. CDR3 residues: CASSSGTGPSNQPQHF. The CDR3 DNA reads as TGTGCCAGCAGTTCCGGGACAGGGCCAAGCAATCAGCCCCAGCATTTT.